This TCR beta chain is drawn from a study of tumor and adjacent non-tumor tissue in lung cancer. General study results and limits: In normal lung, the top 100 clones were significantly more dominant than in tumor.

CDR1 SQVTM and CDR2 ANQGSEA come from the germline V gene. The CDR3 is 15 residues long. The template was RNA from unsorted bulk tissue. Distant lung tissue was collected more than 3 cm away from the tumor edge. Regarding this clonotype: Its specificity is unknown. At one boundary the junction diverges from the germline segment, which might be a read error.

The library came from three nested PCR rounds adapted from ARM-PCR protocols. TCRdb ran MiXCR on the multiplex PCR reads and lists one entry per CDR3 protein. This table holds approximately 90,000 distinct CDR3 sequences, more than 75% found once. Material: distant non-tumor lung tissue. This chain uses TRBV29-1 with TRBJ2-1, with D perhaps matching TRBD1 or TRBD2 (5 bases each). The receptor was isolated from a woman aged 45-59 years with non-small cell lung cancer. Here the CDR3 reads CSVELSGTSYNEQFF. The CDR3 bases are TGCAGTGTTGAACTATCCGGGACCTCCTACAATGAGCAGTTCTTC.